This TCR beta chain was sequenced during a study of T-cell reconstitution after alpha-beta-depleted transplantation in children. Study-wide results and caveats: Reportedly, roughly two months post-transplant, alpha-beta T cells arose from several hundred expanded graft clones. One year after transplant, T-cell counts and diversity came mostly from newly produced T cells. It was surviving recipient T cells and thymic progenitors that gave some patients high TCRbeta diversity at day 60.

Germline CDR1 is SQVTM and CDR2 is ANQGSEA. The CDR3 totals 15 residues. V gave up 4 bases and J gave up 5 bases, with 18 bases separating them. Unique molecular identifiers were incorporated into the prepared TCRbeta library. A single record per CDR3 protein comes from TCRdb applying MiXCR to the PCR reads. The sample gives some 600,000 distinct CDR3 sequences, under 15% of which show up once; 2.2% is in the top ten. This clonotype has only one observation. Its matching antigen is unknown. The J gene is TRBJ2-1, the V gene TRBV29-1; D gene unclear. The sequence was obtained from a male patient under 18 who had a stem cell transplant for acute myeloid leukemia, so the T cells may come from the graft donor. Material: PBMCs, mostly from graft donor cells, obtained 360 days after TCRalphabeta/CD19-depleted stem cell transplant. The CDR3 sequence: CSVASVGLENNEQFF. CDR3 coding DNA: TGCAGCGTTGCCTCGGTCGGGCTAGAAAACAATGAGCAGTTCTTC.